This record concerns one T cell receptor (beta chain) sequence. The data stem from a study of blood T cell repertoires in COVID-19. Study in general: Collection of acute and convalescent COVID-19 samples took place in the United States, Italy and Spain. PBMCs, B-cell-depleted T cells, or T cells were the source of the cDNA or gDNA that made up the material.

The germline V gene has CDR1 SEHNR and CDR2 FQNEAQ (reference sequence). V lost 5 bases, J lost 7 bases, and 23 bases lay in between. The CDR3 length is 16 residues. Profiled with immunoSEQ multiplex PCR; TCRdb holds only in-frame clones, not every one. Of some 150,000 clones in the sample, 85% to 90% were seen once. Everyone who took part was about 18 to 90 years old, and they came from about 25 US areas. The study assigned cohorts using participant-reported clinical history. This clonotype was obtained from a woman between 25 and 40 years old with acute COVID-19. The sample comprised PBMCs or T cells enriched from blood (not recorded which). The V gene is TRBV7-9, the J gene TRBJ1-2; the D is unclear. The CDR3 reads CASSPGVSADLGGYTF. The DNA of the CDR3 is TGTGCCAGCAGCCCCGGGGTGAGCGCGGACTTAGGTGGCTACACCTTC.